Sequencing of this T cell receptor beta chain was carried out in a study of cytomegalovirus exposure and HLA in healthy donors (dated by TCRdb to 2017 to 2019). With respect to the entire study: An earlier analysis of 587 of the donors reported about 250 Gb of sequence data and 117 million unique TCR beta sequences from 150 million to 200 million T cells. An early release covering about 600 HLA-typed donors comprised about 310 gigabases of sequencing data and around 80 million unique TCR sequences. Of the roughly 420 genotyped donors, 65% to 90% were placed in the genetic ancestry cluster associated with self-reported Caucasian donors. The study aimed to test whether signatures of past pathogen exposure could be identified by cataloging public T cell receptors. The T cell repertoires of 550 to 850 subjects were profiled by immunosequencing and related to cytomegalovirus serostatus. In addition to the first cohort of several hundred subjects, a separate validation cohort of approximately 120 different subjects was used. The study combined high-throughput TCR immunosequencing, statistical association of individual TCRs with disease status, and machine learning to predict cytomegalovirus infection status. A later analysis re-analyzed previously published TCR beta repertoires from roughly 600 donors and added high-resolution HLA genotyping to study TCR occurrence patterns. The later analysis used no new phenotypic data to find candidate immune exposures, relying instead on TCR beta sequences and their occurrence across donors. In an earlier analysis of a few hundred of the donors, high-throughput TCR beta sequencing was used to judge whether each TCR beta V gene segment behaved as functional or pseudogenic. Donor age, sex, ethnicity and CMV serostatus were compiled together with the repertoire data. A later genetic analysis took genome-wide SNP genotypes for about 60% of the roughly 670 donors and used that subset as a discovery cohort. Every discovery cohort repertoire had been produced on one sequencing platform. Class I and class II HLA loci were covered by the typing at four-digit resolution. The number of donors typed differed by locus, with 629-630 for A, B, C, DRB1 and DQB1, around 500 for DQA1, over 600 for DPA1, and roughly 450 for DPB1. Several DR-DQ haplotypes were treated as single units for association and clustering because of strong linkage in the cohort. Among about 400 genotyped donors of the cohort, an average of roughly 230,000 unique TCR beta nucleotide sequences was sequenced per donor, of which about 18% were non-productive. Here is what the overall study found, with its caveats: A few of the identified cytomegalovirus-associated TCR beta chains were confirmed in vitro to be specific for cytomegalovirus antigens. The study gave a list of 150 to 200 TCR beta chains associated with cytomegalovirus. In this cohort, only TCR beta chains were sequenced, and detectable features were limited by the absence of alpha or paired-chain data. Sequencing depth was assumed to be roughly uniform across donors in the presence/absence analyses, though that assumption may not hold. V-gene and J-gene trimming of TCR beta chains was associated with a missense DCLRE1C variant in a later genetic analysis, and the association was replicated in an independent cohort. Because counts were too low, about 18 rarely observed V segments, including chromosome 9 orphons, were left out of the earlier analysis of a few hundred of the donors. According to a later analysis, parvovirus B19, influenza, CMV and Epstein-Barr virus appeared linked to several top co-occurrence clusters. In a later genetic analysis, fewer N-insertions in productive TCRs were reported among donors in an Asian-associated ancestry cluster than the roughly 700-donor mean. The classifier was reported to diagnose cytomegalovirus status with high specificity and sensitivity in both the original and validation cohorts. A later analysis found that most CMV-associated TCR beta chains appeared HLA-restricted, with HLA associations seemingly driven largely by CMV exposure. A cluster of highly shared sequence variants was judged likely to represent a technical artifact of the sequencing pipeline. In an earlier analysis of around 500 of the donors, most TCR beta V segments appeared in productive rearrangements about 90% or about 30% of the time, broadly matching IMGT annotations. Immune exposure information for the cohort was limited to CMV serostatus. When HLA alleles, especially DR and DQ, strongly co-occurred, attributing TCR associations to individual alleles was difficult. A further reported finding was that TCR beta sequences accurately predicted the HLA-A and HLA-B alleles for most subjects in the first cohort. Most TCR sequences were observed very rarely across donors, whereas some public TCRs were present in many individuals. According to the authors, the approach could potentially be generalized to other disease states and immunological phenotypes. Correlated functional status among segregating V segments might be attributable to linkage disequilibrium, but an unknown experimental factor could not be ruled out. In a later analysis, 16,951 TCR beta sequences were associated with specific HLA alleles at a false discovery rate of 0.05. Because HLA typing was unavailable for some donors at each locus, only the typed subset was used in association tests. According to a later analysis, TCR association rates differed among HLA loci, with DRB1 alleles showing the most associated TCRs and HLA-C alleles showing the fewest. In a later analysis, HLA-associated TCR beta chains were found to be more clonally expanded and to have lower generation probabilities than equally common non-associated chains.

For this clone: The specificity of this receptor is unknown.

Libraries came from the immunoSEQ multiplex PCR assay. A mixture of 60 forward primers for TCR Vbeta segments and 13 reverse primers for TCR Jbeta segments was used in the multiplex PCR. Amplification of the CDR3 region of rearranged TCR beta genes was performed with a multiplex PCR assay on genomic DNA. On the Illumina HiSeq System, the amplified TCR beta libraries were sequenced as 87-base-pair reads. As for the original processing: A later analysis tallied 70 million to 100 million unique TCR beta chains across the 550 to 850 repertoires, and approximately 12 million of those chains were shared by two or more donors. Raw reads were error-corrected and collapsed into unique sequences by a nearest-neighbor algorithm in which closely related sequences were merged to remove PCR and sequencing errors. To assign V, D and J gene segments, CDR3 sequences were aligned to IMGT reference sequences. Each retained sequence needed at least a six-nucleotide match to both a V gene segment and a J gene segment. A rearrangement counted as productive if the CDR3 had no stop codons and remained in frame with V and J, and every other rearrangement counted as non-productive. CDR3 was defined by IMGT convention, running from the second conserved V-encoded cysteine to the conserved J-encoded phenylalanine. The earlier analysis of about 590 of the donors excluded sequences that lacked an unambiguous match to a single V gene segment. An earlier analysis of almost 600 of the donors classified V segments as functional when productive rearrangements were above 56.7% and as segregating when the standard deviation between donors was above 5%. A statistical classification framework was developed to diagnose cytomegalovirus status using the catalog of TCR beta chain sequences. A later analysis assigned V and J genes by comparing TCR nucleotide sequences with IMGT/GENE-DB human TR gene sequences. A later analysis assigned CDR3 sequences and most-parsimonious VDJ recombination scenarios with the TCRdist pipeline. In a later analysis, each TCR beta chain was defined by its CDR3 amino acid sequence together with its V-gene family, and reads lacking a unique V-gene family were excluded. To address suspected cross-contamination and a sequencing artifact, a later analysis removed a few hundred highly shared, low-generation-probability nucleotide sequences. In a later analysis, a clonal expansion index was calculated for each public chain from normalized within-repertoire ranks of inferred template counts. Generation probabilities in a later analysis came from a VDJ recombination model fitted to out-of-frame rearrangements, and those results were checked against IGoR. In a later analysis, TCR-TCR, TCR-HLA and TCR-CMV co-occurrence was scored with hypergeometric tests, and a repertoire-size bias correction was applied to TCR pairs. False discovery rates were estimated in a later analysis by permuting HLA or CMV assignments 20 times. In a later analysis, co-occurring TCRs were grouped with DBSCAN, and TCRdist sequence similarity was added when clustering was performed within HLA-allele-positive subsets. For co-occurrence clustering, repertoires with fewer than 30,000 or more than 120,000 public chains were excluded, along with roughly five repertoires with anomalous nucleotide sharing. This immuneACCESS table, as held by TCRdb, lists in-frame sequences with V and J called but not all clones. Of the missing ones, under half trace to an unresolved V gene in checked studies; the others have no known cause. Clonal size and the V and J genes are those of that table, whereas D and trimming came from the DNA. This sample's records show 80,000 or so clones. Around 13% of the sample belongs to the ten largest clones.

The cohort was made up of under 800 healthy bone marrow donors. All cohort members were sampled while nominally healthy, although unrecorded immune exposures were likely present. The donor tested CMV seropositive and was one of the 289 seropositive cohort members. A peripheral blood sample was provided by each donor, and peripheral blood mononuclear cells were used for TCR beta sequencing. The Qiagen DNeasy Blood Extraction Kit was used to extract genomic DNA from the blood cell samples. This TCR was recovered from a man aged 50 or older in good health and CMV-seropositive. Input material: PBMCs.

The DNA sequence reads TGCAGCACCTCGCCGGGACTAGTGAGGGGGGATACGCAGTATTTT. It translates to CSTSPGLVRGDTQYF. Recombination joined TRBV29-1 with TRBJ2-3, with 8 bases aligning to TRBD2. The CDR3 sequence holds 15 residues, the cysteine and phenylalanine included. Only the CDR3 region is kept as DNA, spanning 45 bases read in frame from base 1. CDR1 and CDR2 (SQVTM, ANQGSEA) derive from the germline V gene. V is cut back by 8 bases and J by 6 bases, with 16 bases in the junction unmatched.